This TCR beta chain was documented in a study of spatial heterogeneity in lung cancer (dated by TCRdb to the late 2010s). Notes on the research overall: Beta-chain transcripts were consistently detected in greater numbers than alpha-chain transcripts, which likely reflects a higher abundance of beta-chain transcripts. Both alpha and beta chains were TCR-sequenced in approximately 200 tumor regions, 64 matched nontumor lung samples and more than 50 PBMC samples obtained at surgery. The study quantitatively compared TCR alpha and beta repertoires across multiple tumor regions, matched nontumor lung and blood in non-small cell lung cancer. TCR repertoire features were related to nonsynonymous mutation counts determined by whole-exome sequencing of tumor tissue. In the raw uncorrected reads, each unique combination of TCR and UMI appeared more than ten times on average. A strong correlation was found between TCR transcript counts in tumor regions and a T cell transcriptional module score from matched bulk RNA-seq.

General findings and caveats noted by the study authors: A correlation was observed between the number of expanded intratumoral alpha and beta TCRs and the tumor nonsynonymous mutation count. Counts of ubiquitous and regional expanded TCRs correlated with counts of ubiquitous and regional nonsynonymous mutations, respectively. Confirming at a functional level the hypothesis that regional TCRs recognize regional mutations was considered to require additional single-cell paired TCR alpha and beta sequencing. TCR-seq coverage of tumor T cells was estimated to be only around 7.3% for alpha chains and approximately 12% for beta chains.

This clonotype is categorized as medium-sized (0.01 to 0.1%). Its recognized antigen is unknown. Nothing much larger sits one base from this clone, and base qualities are not available. The sample's time point label is to be understood as: sample taken at primary tumor resection. Donors were some 70 patients with early-stage, untreated non-small cell lung cancer from the lung TRACERx cohort. TCR sequencing used whole RNA extracted from tumor and nontumor lung tissue, or from cryopreserved PBMC samples, without cell sorting. Only patients for whom sufficient RNA was available from at least two tumor regions were selected for TCR sequencing. Before selection, tumor and adjacent nontumor lung specimens were reviewed by a lung pathologist. The receptor library was made with 5' RACE. For sequencing, a NextSeq 500 was employed. To allow correction of PCR and sequencing errors, the TCR library protocol tagged every TCR cDNA molecule with a unique molecular identifier. The original methods were these. TCR identification, UMI-based error correction and CDR3 extraction were performed with Decombinator tools. Expanded TCRs were defined as those above a frequency of 2 per 1,000, corresponding to the top 1% of the tumor frequency distribution. Expanded tumor TCRs statistically deemed absent (corrected P<0.05) from at least one tumor region were classed as regional, and all other expanded tumor TCRs were classed as ubiquitous. Rényi diversity was computed with the R vegan package after subsampling each repertoire 100 times to 5,000 TCRs. CDR3 similarity networks were built from amino acid triplet string-kernel similarity, with CDR3s being connected when pairwise similarity was above 0.82. The public reads were reanalyzed by TCRdb: fastp trimming at Q25, MiXCR alignment, in-frame beta chains only. Every entry covers one CDR3 protein and lists the most common genes and DNA from its rows. TCRdb, not the original authors, processed these V and J calls. The sample records several thousand distinct CDR3 sequences, over 12% of which are singletons. The ten largest clones represent 20% to 25% of the sample.

The source of this sequence is a female donor with early-stage non-small cell lung cancer. This sample comprised lung tumor tissue, obtained at surgery.

Here the CDR3 is given as CASSAIPGLAGGRTGELFF. The sequenced DNA is TGCGCCAGCAGCGCCATCCCGGGACTAGCGGGGGGGCGCACCGGGGAGCTGTTTTTT. The sequence joins TRBV5-1 to TRBJ2-2; 16 bases in the middle match TRBD2. Including the terminal cysteine and phenylalanine, the CDR3 comprises 19 residues. Just the 57-base CDR3 DNA is kept, in frame starting at base 1. CDR1 and CDR2, per the germline V gene, are SGHRS and YFSETQ. Trimmed from V: 4 bases; trimmed from J: 4 bases; junction bases lacking a gene match: 10.